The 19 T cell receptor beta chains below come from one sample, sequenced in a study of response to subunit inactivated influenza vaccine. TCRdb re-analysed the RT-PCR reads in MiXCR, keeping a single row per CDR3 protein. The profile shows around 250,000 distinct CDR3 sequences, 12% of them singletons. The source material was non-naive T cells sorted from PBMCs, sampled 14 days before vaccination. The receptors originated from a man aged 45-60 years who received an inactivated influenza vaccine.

Here the CDR3 DNA reads TGTGCCAGCTCACCACCCACGCGGCAAGAGACCCAGTACTTC. As protein: CASSPPTRQETQYF. This sequence joins TRBV18 and TRBJ2-5; D is undetermined. The CDR3 has 14 amino acids. The V gene lost 0 bases and the J gene lost 2 bases, with 7 bases spanning the gap. The germline V gene has CDR1 KGHSH and CDR2 LQKENI. Looking up the rest from reference TRBV18 and TRBJ2-5 gives the full variable domain: NAGVMQNPRHLVRRRGQEARLRCSPMKGHSHVYWYRQLPEEGLKFMVYLQKENIIDESGMPKERFSAEFPKEGPSILRIQQVVRGDSAAYFCASSPPTRQETQYFGPGTRLLVL.

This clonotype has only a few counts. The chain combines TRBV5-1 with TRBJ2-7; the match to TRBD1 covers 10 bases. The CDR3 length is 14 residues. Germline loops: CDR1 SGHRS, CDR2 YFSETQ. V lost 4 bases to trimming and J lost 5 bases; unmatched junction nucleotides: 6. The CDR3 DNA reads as TGCGCCAGCAGCATATCCGGGACAGGGGACGAGCAGTACTTC. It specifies CASSISGTGDEQYF.

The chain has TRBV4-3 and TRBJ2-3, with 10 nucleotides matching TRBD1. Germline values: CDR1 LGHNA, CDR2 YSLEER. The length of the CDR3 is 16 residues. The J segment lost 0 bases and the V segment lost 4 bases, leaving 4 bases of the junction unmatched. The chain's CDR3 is CASSLKTGGSTDTQYF. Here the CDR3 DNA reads TGCGCCAGCAGCCTTAAGACAGGGGGCAGCACAGATACGCAGTATTTT.

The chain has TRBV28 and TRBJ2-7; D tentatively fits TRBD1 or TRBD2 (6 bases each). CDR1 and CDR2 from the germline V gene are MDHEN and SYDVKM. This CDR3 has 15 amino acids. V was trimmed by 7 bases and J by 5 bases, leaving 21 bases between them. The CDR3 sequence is CASTTPARGGDEQYF. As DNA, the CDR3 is TGTGCCAGCACTACACCGGCCAGGGGAGGTGACGAGCAGTACTTC.

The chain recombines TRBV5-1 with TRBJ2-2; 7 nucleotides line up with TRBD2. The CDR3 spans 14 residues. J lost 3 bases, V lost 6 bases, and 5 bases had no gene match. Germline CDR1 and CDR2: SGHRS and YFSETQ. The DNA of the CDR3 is TGCGCCAGCAAATTGGGGGGGTACACCGGGGAGCTGTTTTTT. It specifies CASKLGGYTGELFF.

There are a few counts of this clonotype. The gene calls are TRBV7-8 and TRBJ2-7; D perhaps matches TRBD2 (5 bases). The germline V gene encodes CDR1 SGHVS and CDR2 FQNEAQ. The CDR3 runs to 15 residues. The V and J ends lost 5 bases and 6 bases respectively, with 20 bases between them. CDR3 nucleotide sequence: TGTGCCAGCAGCCGCCCTTCCCGGGGTGAGGGCGAGCAGTACTTC. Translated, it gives CASSRPSRGEGEQYF. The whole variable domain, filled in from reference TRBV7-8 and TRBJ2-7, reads GAGVSQSPRYKVAKRGQDVALRCDPISGHVSLFWYQQALGQGPEFLTYFQNEAQLDKSGLPSDRFFAERPEGSVSTLKIQRTQQEDSAVYLCASSRPSRGEGEQYFGPGTRLTVT.

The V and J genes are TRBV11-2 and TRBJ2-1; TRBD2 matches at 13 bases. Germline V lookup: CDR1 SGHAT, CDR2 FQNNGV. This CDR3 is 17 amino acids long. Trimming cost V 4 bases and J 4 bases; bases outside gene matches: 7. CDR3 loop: CASSSRLAGGLYNEQFF. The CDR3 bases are TGTGCCAGCAGCTCGCGACTAGCGGGGGGCCTGTACAATGAGCAGTTCTTC. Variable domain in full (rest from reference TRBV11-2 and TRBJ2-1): EAGVAQSPRYKIIEKRQSVAFWCNPISGHATLYWYQQILGQGPKLLIQFQNNGVVDDSQLPKDRFSAERLKGVDSTLKIQPAKLEDSAVYLCASSSRLAGGLYNEQFFGPGTRLTVL.

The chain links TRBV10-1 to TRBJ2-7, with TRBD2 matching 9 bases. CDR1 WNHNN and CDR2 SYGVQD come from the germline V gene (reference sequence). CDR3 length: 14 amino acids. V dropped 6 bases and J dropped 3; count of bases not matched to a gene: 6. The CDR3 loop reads CASSEGLAGYEQYF. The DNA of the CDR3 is TGCGCCAGCAGCGAGGGACTAGCCGGCTACGAGCAGTACTTC.

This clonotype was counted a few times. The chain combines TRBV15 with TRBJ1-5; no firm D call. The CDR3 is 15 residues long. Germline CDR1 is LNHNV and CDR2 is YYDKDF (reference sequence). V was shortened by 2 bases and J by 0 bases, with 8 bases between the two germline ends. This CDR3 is CATSRPPNSNQPQHF. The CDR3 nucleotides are TGTGCCACCAGCAGACCTCCTAATAGCAATCAGCCCCAGCATTTT.

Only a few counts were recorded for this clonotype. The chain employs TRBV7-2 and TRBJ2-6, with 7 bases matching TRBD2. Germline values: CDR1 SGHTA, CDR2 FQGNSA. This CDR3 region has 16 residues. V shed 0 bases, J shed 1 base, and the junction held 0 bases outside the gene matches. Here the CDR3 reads CASSLAAGSGANVLTF. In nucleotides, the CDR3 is TGTGCCAGCAGCTTAGCAGCGGGGTCTGGGGCCAACGTCCTGACTTTC.

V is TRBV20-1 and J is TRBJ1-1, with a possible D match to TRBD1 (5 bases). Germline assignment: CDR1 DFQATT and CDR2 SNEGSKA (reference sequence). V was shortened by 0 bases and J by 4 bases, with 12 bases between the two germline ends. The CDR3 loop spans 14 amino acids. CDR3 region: CSARDQRGSTEAFF. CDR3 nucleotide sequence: TGCAGTGCTAGAGATCAGAGGGGATCCACTGAAGCTTTCTTT.

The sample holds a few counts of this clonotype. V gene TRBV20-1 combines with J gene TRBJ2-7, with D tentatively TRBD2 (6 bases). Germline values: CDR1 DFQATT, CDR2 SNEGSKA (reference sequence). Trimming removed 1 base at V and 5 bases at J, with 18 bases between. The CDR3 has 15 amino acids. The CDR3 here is CSARGLRGSTDEQYF. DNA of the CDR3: TGCAGTGCTAGAGGGTTGCGGGGTTCTACCGACGAGCAGTACTTC.

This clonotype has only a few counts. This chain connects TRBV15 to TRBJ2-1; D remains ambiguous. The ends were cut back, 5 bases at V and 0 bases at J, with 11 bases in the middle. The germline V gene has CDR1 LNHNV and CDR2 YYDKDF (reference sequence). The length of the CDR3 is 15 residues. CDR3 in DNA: TGTGCCACCAGCCCCCCCCAGAGCTCCTACAATGAGCAGTTCTTC. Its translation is CATSPPQSSYNEQFF.

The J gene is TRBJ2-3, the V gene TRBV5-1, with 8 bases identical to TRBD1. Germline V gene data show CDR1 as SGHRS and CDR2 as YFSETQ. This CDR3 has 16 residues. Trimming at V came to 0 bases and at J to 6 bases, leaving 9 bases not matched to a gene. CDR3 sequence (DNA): TGCGCCAGCAGCTTGGAAACAGGGGGTTATAAGGATACGCAGTATTTT. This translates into CASSLETGGYKDTQYF.

CDR3: CSASVGEQGSYNEQFF. CDR3 bases: TGCAGTGCTAGCGTAGGAGAACAGGGGTCCTACAATGAGCAGTTCTTC. The rearrangement links TRBV20-1 to TRBJ2-1, with 7 bases aligning to TRBD1. The germline gives CDR1 DFQATT, CDR2 SNEGSKA (reference sequence). There are 16 residues in the CDR3. V gave up 3 bases and J gave up 1 base; unmatched junction bases: 9.

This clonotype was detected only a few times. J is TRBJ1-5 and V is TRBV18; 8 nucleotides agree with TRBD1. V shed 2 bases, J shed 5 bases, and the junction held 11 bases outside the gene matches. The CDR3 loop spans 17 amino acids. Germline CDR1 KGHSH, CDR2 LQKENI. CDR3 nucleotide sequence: TGTGCCAGCTCACCATTCGGACAGGGAGGTTCACATCAGCCCCAGCATTTT. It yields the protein CASSPFGQGGSHQPQHF.

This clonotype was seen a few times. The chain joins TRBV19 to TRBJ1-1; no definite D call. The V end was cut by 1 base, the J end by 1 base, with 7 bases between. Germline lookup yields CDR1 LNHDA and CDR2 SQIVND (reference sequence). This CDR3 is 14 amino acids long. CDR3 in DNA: TGTGCCAGTAGTATAGTGCCAGGGAACACTGAAGCTTTCTTT. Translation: CASSIVPGNTEAFF.

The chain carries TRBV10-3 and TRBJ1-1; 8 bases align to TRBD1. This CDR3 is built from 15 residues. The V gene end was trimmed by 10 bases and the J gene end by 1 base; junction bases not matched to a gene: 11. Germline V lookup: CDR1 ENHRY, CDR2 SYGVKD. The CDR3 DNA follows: TGTGCCACCGCGCAGGGGGCACGAAGGAACACTGAAGCTTTCTTT. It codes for CATAQGARRNTEAFF.

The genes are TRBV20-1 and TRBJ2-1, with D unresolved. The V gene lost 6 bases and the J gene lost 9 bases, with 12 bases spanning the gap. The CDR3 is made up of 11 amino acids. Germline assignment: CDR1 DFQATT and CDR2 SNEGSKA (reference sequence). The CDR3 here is CSAPSGGEQFF. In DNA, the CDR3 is TGCAGTGCCCCCAGTGGCGGTGAGCAGTTCTTC.